A single sample is the source of the 21 T cell receptor beta chains below, sequenced in a study of T cells in Graves' hyperthyroidism and ophthalmopathy. Using RNA transcripts as the source, TCR beta CDR3 regions were amplified. When the TCR CDR3 underwent first-round RT-PCR, the HTBI primer set was used. TCRdb fed the multiplex PCR reads into MiXCR, producing one record per CDR3 protein. The sample carries about 400,000 distinct CDR3 sequences, more than 15% recorded once. Sequencing used blood. These receptors were collected from a woman between 18 and 29 years old with Graves' hyperthyroidism that later progressed to Graves' ophthalmopathy.

This clonotype was recorded at least ten times. The gene calls are TRBV12-3 or TRBV12-4 and TRBJ1-2; no definite D call. The V end was cut by 7 bases, the J end by 4 bases, with 13 bases between. The CDR3 runs to 13 residues. The CDR3 region has the DNA TGTGCCAGCACCACCGGGGTCGTCTATGGCTACACCTTC. It yields the protein CASTTGVVYGYTF.

This clonotype was detected many times. The chain is built from TRBV27 and TRBJ2-1; 10 bases fit TRBD2. Trimming cost V 5 bases and J 6 bases; bases outside gene matches: 4. The CDR3 spans 14 residues. CDR1 and CDR2 (germline): MNHEY, SMNVEV (reference sequence). CDR3 sequence: CASSKGLAINEQFF. The CDR3 DNA is TGTGCCAGCAGTAAGGGACTAGCGATCAATGAGCAGTTCTTC.

Only a few counts were recorded for this clonotype. The V call is TRBV4-1, the J call TRBJ2-5; possible D gene TRBD2, 7 bases. Trimming took 0 bases from V and 2 from J, leaving 13 bases between them. Per germline, CDR1 MGHRA and CDR2 YSYEKL. The CDR3 consists of 16 residues. The CDR3 nucleotides are TGCGCCAGCAGCCAAGATCAGGGAGGGGGGCAAGAGACCCAGTACTTC. Translated: CASSQDQGGGQETQYF.

A few counts support this clonotype. The genes are TRBV19 and TRBJ1-2; 7 bases agree with TRBD1. The CDR3 extends over 15 amino acids. CDR1 and CDR2 from the germline V gene are LNHDA and SQIVND (reference sequence). The trim removed 9 bases at V and 2 bases at J, leaving 12 bases unmatched. Here the CDR3 reads CASSSNGGQNYGYTF. The CDR3 DNA follows: TGTGCCAGCTCAAGTAATGGGGGACAGAACTATGGCTACACCTTC.

V is TRBV20-1 and J is TRBJ2-2, with D possibly called TRBD1 or TRBD2 (6 bases each). This CDR3 spans 14 amino acids. Germline V gives CDR1 DFQATT, CDR2 SNEGSKA (reference sequence). The ends were cut back, 6 bases at V and 5 bases at J, with 16 bases in the middle. The CDR3 region has the DNA TGCAGTGCCTCATTGGGGGGCTCTACCGGGGAGCTGTTTTTT. As protein: CSASLGGSTGELFF.

This clonotype has a handful of counts. The DNA for the CDR3 is TGTGCCAGTAGTATAACTGGGGCGGGCAATCAGCCCCAGCATTTT. This encodes CASSITGAGNQPQHF. The J gene is TRBJ1-5, the V gene TRBV19, with D possibly matching TRBD1 (5 bases). Trimming took off 2 bases at V and 2 bases at J, with 10 bases between the two ends. The germline gives CDR1 LNHDA, CDR2 SQIVND (reference sequence). This CDR3 region has 15 residues.

This clonotype is a singleton in its sample. A clone one base away is much larger, so this may be a read error. The chain is built from TRBV20-1 and TRBJ1-1, with TRBD1 identical over 7 bases. The CDR3 sequence is 11 residues long. The germline gives CDR1 DFQATT, CDR2 SNEGSKA (reference sequence). V shed 7 bases and J 3 bases; nucleotides not matched to a gene: 2. The CDR3 here is CSGQGDTEAFF. The CDR3 DNA reads as TGCAGTGGTCAGGGGGACACTGAAGCTTTCTTT.

This clonotype appeared many times. The V call is TRBV28, the J call TRBJ1-2; D gene ambiguous. The germline V and J ends were trimmed by 3 bases and 8 bases, with 7 bases remaining between them. Germline V gene lookup returns CDR1 MDHEN and CDR2 SYDVKM. The CDR3 has 11 residues. The CDR3: CASSLQFGYTF. The CDR3 coding sequence is TGTGCCAGCAGTTTGCAATTCGGCTACACCTTC.

This clonotype was seen at least ten times. This sequence joins TRBV28 and TRBJ1-2, with TRBD1 identical over 12 bases. V lost 2 bases to trimming and J lost 4 bases; unmatched junction nucleotides: 14. The CDR3 is 19 residues long. Germline CDR1 and CDR2: MDHEN and SYDVKM. For the CDR3, the DNA is TGTGCCAGCAGTTTAGAGCGCTCCCCGGGACAGGGGGCCTCCTATGGCTACACCTTC. Translation: CASSLERSPGQGASYGYTF.

Many counts were recorded for this clonotype. The chain links TRBV14 to TRBJ1-1; 8 bases are shared with TRBD1. The CDR3 consists of 13 residues. Germline-derived CDR1 and CDR2 are SGHDN and FVKESK. J lost 11 bases, V lost 1 base, and 6 bases had no gene match. DNA of the CDR3: TGTGCCAGCAGCCAAGGGACAGGGAATTCGGCTTTCTTT. Protein product: CASSQGTGNSAFF.

This clonotype was seen many times. The V call is TRBV5-4, the J call TRBJ2-7; 10 bases match TRBD2. The V gene's germline CDR1 is SGHNT and CDR2 YYREEE (reference sequence). The V segment lost 4 bases and the J segment 4 bases; nucleotides outside the gene matches: 11. The CDR3 has 16 residues. Written as DNA, the CDR3 is TGTGCCAGCAGCCATGCTAGAGCGGGAGGGTTATACGAGCAGTACTTC. It specifies CASSHARAGGLYEQYF.

This clonotype was counted at least ten times. The chain couples TRBV11-2 to TRBJ2-3; TRBD2 aligns across 9 bases. The CDR3 loop spans 17 amino acids. Germline V CDR1 and CDR2: SGHAT, FQNNGV. Trimming at V came to 3 bases and at J to 2 bases, leaving 9 bases not matched to a gene. This CDR3 reads CASSFAIAGVLTDTQYF. Written as DNA, the CDR3 is TGTGCCAGCAGCTTTGCCATAGCGGGAGTTCTCACAGATACGCAGTATTTT.

V usage is TRBV30 and J usage is TRBJ1-2, with a possible D match to TRBD1 (5 bases). Germline values: CDR1 GTSNPN, CDR2 SVGIG (reference sequence). The V end was cut by 1 base, the J end by 2 bases, with 11 bases between. This CDR3 spans 14 amino acids. The DNA of the CDR3 is TGTGCCTGGAGTGGCCGACAGATGAACTATGGCTACACCTTC. This codes for CAWSGRQMNYGYTF.

The sample holds many counts of this clonotype. The genes are TRBV15 and TRBJ2-1; D not certain. There are 16 residues in the CDR3. V dropped 0 bases and J dropped 0 bases, with 9 bases sitting between them. The germline gives CDR1 LNHNV, CDR2 YYDKDF (reference sequence). The CDR3 is CATSRDQSSSYNEQFF. Here the CDR3 DNA reads TGTGCCACCAGCAGAGATCAGAGTAGCTCCTACAATGAGCAGTTCTTC.

This clonotype was counted a few times. J is TRBJ1-5 and V is TRBV12-3 or TRBV12-4; D not certain. V gave up 3 bases and J gave up 3 bases, with 15 bases separating them. This CDR3 is built from 16 residues. The CDR3 region has the DNA TGTGCCAGCAGTTTGTCGACCCCCGGGAACAATCAGCCCCAGCATTTT. Translated, it gives CASSLSTPGNNQPQHF.

At least ten counts were recorded for this clonotype. The chain links TRBV7-6 to TRBJ1-4; D is unclear. The CDR3 extends over 14 amino acids. Trimming took 5 bases from V and 8 from J, leaving 15 bases between them. Germline CDR1 and CDR2: SGHVS and FNYEAQ. CDR3 sequence reads: CASSPGPRREKLFF. The CDR3 nucleotides are TGTGCCAGCAGCCCGGGTCCCCGGAGGGAAAAACTGTTTTTT.

This clonotype was recorded at least ten times. The genes are TRBV18 and TRBJ2-7; no reliable D call. This CDR3 has 13 residues. Germline-derived CDR1 and CDR2 are KGHSH and LQKENI. The V end lost 0 bases, the J end lost 7 bases, and 10 bases lay between the germline ends. The CDR3 nucleotides read TGTGCCAGCTCACCACCGATGCTCGGGGAGCAGTACTTC. Amino acid sequence: CASSPPMLGEQYF.

The chain combines TRBV7-2 with TRBJ2-1; 8 nucleotides agree with TRBD2. CDR1 and CDR2 from the germline V gene are SGHTA and FQGNSA. The CDR3 runs 15 residues. With 2 bases clipped from V and 3 bases from J, the junction kept 3 bases outside the gene matches. Written as DNA, the CDR3 is TGTGCCAGCAGCTTACTAGCGGGTTTCTACAATGAGCAGTTCTTC. Amino acid sequence: CASSLLAGFYNEQFF.

This clonotype has ten or more counts. The V call is TRBV27, the J call TRBJ1-1; D not resolved. Looked up from germline, CDR1 is MNHEY and CDR2 is SMNVEV (reference sequence). CDR3 length equals 11 residues. V was trimmed by 10 bases and J by 4 bases, leaving 10 bases between them. The CDR3 loop is CATITSTEAFF. CDR3 nucleotides: TGTGCCACCATTACCTCCACTGAAGCTTTCTTT.

This sequence joins TRBV6-1 and TRBJ2-2, with D possibly being TRBD1 (6 bases). V lost 5 bases to trimming and J lost 3 bases, with 25 bases between them. Per the germline V gene, CDR1 is MNHNS and CDR2 is SASEGT. There are 19 residues in the CDR3. Here the CDR3 reads CASSKPDTQGPGDTGELFF. CDR3 bases: TGTGCCAGCAGTAAGCCAGACACACAGGGTCCCGGTGACACCGGGGAGCTGTTTTTT.

The chain employs TRBV29-1 and TRBJ2-1; 11 bases are shared with TRBD1. This CDR3 comprises 14 residues. With V trimmed by 5 bases and J by 6 bases, 6 bases remained unmatched. Germline V gives CDR1 SQVTM, CDR2 ANQGSEA. The CDR3 spells CSVNPGTGGNEQFF. In DNA form, the CDR3 reads TGCAGCGTTAACCCTGGGACAGGGGGCAATGAGCAGTTCTTC.